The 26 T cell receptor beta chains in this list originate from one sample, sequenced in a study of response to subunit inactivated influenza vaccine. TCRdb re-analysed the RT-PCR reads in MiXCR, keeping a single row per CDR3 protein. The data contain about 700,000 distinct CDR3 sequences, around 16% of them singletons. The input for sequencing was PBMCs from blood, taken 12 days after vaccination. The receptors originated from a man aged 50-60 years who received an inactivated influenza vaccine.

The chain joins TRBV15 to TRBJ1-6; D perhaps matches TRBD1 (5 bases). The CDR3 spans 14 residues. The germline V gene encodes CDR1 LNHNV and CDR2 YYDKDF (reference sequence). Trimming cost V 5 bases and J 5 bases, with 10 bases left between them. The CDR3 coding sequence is TGTGCCACCAGCCGGGGGGTGGATAATTCACCCCTCCACTTT. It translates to CATSRGVDNSPLHF.

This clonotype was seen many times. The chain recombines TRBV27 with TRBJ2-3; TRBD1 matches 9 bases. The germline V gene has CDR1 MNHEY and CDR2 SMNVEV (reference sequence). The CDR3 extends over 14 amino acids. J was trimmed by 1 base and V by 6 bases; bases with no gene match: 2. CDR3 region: CASRRDRGTDTQYF. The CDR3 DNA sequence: TGTGCCAGCAGGAGGGACAGGGGCACAGATACGCAGTATTTT.

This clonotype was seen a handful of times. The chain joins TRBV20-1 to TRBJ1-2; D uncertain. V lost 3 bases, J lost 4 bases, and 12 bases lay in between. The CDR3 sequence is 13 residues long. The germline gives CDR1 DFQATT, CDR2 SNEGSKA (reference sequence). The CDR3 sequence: CSASYHLLYGYTF. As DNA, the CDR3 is TGCAGTGCTAGTTACCATCTCCTCTATGGCTACACCTTC.

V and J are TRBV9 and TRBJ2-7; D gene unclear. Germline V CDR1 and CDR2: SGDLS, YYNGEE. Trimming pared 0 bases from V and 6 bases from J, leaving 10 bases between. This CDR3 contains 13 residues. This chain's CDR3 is CASSVEFGREQYF. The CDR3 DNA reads TGTGCCAGCAGCGTAGAGTTTGGTCGCGAGCAGTACTTC.

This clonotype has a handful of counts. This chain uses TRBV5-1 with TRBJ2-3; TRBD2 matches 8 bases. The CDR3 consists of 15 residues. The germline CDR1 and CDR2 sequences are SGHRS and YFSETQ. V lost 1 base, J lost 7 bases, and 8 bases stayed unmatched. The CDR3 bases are TGCGCCAGCAGCTTGAATCGCGGGGGGATAAATACGCAGTATTTT. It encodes CASSLNRGGINTQYF.

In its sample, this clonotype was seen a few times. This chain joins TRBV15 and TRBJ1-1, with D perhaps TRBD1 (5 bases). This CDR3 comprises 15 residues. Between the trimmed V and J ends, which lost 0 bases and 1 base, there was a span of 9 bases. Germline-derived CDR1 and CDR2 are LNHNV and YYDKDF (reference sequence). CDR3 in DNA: TGTGCCACCAGCAGAGATAGGGGCAGGAACACTGAAGCTTTCTTT. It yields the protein CATSRDRGRNTEAFF. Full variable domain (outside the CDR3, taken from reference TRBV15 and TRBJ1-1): DAMVIQNPRYQVTQFGKPVTLSCSQTLNHNVMYWYQQKSSQAPKLLFHYYDKDFNNEADTPDNFQSRRPNTSFCFLDIRSPGLGDTAMYLCATSRDRGRNTEAFFGQGTRLTVV.

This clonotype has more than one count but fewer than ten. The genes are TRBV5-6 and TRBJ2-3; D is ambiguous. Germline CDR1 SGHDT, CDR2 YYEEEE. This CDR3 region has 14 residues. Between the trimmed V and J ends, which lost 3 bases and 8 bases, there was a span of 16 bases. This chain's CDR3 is CASSSRTARGTQYF. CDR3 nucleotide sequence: TGTGCCAGCAGCTCTCGGACGGCCCGTGGTACGCAGTATTTT.

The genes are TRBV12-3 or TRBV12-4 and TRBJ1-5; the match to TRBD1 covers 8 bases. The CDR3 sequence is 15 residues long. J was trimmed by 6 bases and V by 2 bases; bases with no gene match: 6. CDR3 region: CASSLLSGGGQPQHF. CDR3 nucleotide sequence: TGTGCCAGCAGTTTATTGTCAGGGGGCGGTCAGCCCCAGCATTTT.

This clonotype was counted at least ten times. This CDR3 is CSVGLAETHTQYF. The CDR3 region has the DNA TGCAGCGTTGGACTGGCGGAGACGCATACGCAGTATTTT. V and J are TRBV29-1 and TRBJ2-3; D is undetermined. Germline values: CDR1 SQVTM, CDR2 ANQGSEA. Trimming removed 4 bases at V and 7 bases at J, with 15 bases between. CDR3 length: 13 residues.

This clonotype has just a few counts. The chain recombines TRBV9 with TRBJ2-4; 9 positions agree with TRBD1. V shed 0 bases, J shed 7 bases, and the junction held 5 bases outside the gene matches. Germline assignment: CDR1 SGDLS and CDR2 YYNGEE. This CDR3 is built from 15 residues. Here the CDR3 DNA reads TGTGCCAGCAGCGTAGGAGGGACAGGGAGGAACATTCAGTACTTC. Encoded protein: CASSVGGTGRNIQYF. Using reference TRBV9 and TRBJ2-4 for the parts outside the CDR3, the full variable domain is DSGVTQTPKHLITATGQRVTLRCSPRSGDLSVYWYQQSLDQGLQFLIQYYNGEERAKGNILERFSAQQFPDLHSELNLSSLELGDSALYFCASSVGGTGRNIQYFGAGTRLSVL.

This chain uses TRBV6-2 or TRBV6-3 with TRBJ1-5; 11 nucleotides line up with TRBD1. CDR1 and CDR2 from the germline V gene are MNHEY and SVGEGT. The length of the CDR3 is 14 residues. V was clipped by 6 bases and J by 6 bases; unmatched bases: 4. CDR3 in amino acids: CASRPDRGRQPQHF. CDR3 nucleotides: TGTGCCAGCAGGCCGGACAGGGGGCGTCAGCCCCAGCATTTT.

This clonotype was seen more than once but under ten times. The CDR3 protein is CSARGHNMNTEAFF. The CDR3 coding sequence is TGCAGTGCTAGAGGCCACAACATGAACACTGAAGCTTTCTTT. V and J are TRBV20-1 and TRBJ1-1; D is uncertain. Germline V CDR1 and CDR2: DFQATT, SNEGSKA (reference sequence). The V gene lost 1 base and the J gene lost 0 bases, with 9 bases spanning the gap. The CDR3 length is 14 residues.

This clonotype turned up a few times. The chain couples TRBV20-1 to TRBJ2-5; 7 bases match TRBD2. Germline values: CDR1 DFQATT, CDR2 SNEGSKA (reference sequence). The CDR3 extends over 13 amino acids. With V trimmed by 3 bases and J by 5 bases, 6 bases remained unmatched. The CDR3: CSARWRGWETQYF. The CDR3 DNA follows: TGCAGTGCTAGGTGGCGGGGGTGGGAGACCCAGTACTTC.

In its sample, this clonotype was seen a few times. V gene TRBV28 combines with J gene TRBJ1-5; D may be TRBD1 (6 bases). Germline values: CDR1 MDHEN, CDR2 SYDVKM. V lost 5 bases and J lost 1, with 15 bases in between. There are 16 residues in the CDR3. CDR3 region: CASSLTGMGSNQPQHF. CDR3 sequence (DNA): TGTGCCAGCAGTCTTACAGGGATGGGAAGCAATCAGCCCCAGCATTTT.

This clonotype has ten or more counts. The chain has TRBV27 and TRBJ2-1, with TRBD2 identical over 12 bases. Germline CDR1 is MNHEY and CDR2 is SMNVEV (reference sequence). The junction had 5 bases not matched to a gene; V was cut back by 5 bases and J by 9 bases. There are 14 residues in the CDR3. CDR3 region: CASSIGLAGIEQFF. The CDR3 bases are TGTGCCAGCAGTATCGGACTAGCGGGAATTGAGCAGTTCTTC.

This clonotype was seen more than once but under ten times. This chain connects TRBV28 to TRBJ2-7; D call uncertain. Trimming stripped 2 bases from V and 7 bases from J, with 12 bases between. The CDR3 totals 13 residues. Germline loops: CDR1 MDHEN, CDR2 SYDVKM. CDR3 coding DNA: TGTGCCAGCAGTTTACCGGCCGACGGGGAGCAGTACTTC. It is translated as CASSLPADGEQYF.

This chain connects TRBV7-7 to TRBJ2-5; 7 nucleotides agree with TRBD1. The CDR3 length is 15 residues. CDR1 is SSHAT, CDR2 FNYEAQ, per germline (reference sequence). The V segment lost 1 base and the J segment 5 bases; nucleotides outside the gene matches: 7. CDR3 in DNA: TGTGCCAGCAGCTTAGGACAGGGCATTTGGGAGACCCAGTACTTC. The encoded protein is CASSLGQGIWETQYF. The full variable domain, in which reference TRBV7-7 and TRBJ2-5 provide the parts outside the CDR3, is GAGVSQSPRYKVTKRGQDVTLRCDPISSHATLYWYQQALGQGPEFLTYFNYEAQPDKSGLPSDRFSAERPEGSISTLTIQRTEQRDSAMYRCASSLGQGIWETQYFGPGTRLLVL.

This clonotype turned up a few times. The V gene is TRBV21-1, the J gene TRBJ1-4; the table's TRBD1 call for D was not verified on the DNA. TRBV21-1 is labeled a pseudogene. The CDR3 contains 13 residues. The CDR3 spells CARRTGSNEKLFF. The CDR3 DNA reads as TGTGCCAGGCGAACAGGATCTAATGAAAAACTGTTTTTT.

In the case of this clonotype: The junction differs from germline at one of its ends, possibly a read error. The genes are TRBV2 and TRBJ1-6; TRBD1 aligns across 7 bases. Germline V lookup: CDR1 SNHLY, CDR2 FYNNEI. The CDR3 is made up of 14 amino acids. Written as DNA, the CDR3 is TGTGCCAGCAGTGAGGGACAGCTTAATTCGCCCCTCCACTTT. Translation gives CASSEGQLNSPLHF.

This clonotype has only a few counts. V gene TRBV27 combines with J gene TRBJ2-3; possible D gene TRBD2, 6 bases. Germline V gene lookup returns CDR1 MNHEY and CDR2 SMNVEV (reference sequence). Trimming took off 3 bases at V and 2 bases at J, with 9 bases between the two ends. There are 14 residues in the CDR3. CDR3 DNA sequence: TGTGCCAGCAGTTTTAGCGGACTCACAGATACGCAGTATTTT. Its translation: CASSFSGLTDTQYF.

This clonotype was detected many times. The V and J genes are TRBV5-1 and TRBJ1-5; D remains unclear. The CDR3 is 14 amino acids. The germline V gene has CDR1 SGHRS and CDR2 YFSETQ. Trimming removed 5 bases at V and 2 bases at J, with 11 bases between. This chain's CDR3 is CASREGNGNQPQHF. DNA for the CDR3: TGCGCCAGCAGGGAAGGCAATGGCAATCAGCCCCAGCATTTT.

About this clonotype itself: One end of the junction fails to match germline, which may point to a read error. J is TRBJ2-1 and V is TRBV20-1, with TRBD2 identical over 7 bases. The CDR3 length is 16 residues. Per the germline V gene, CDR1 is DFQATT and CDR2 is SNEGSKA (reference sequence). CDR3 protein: CCARVVGGLTYNEQFF. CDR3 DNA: TGCTGTGCTAGAGTCGTCGGGGGACTAACCTACAATGAGCAGTTCTTC.

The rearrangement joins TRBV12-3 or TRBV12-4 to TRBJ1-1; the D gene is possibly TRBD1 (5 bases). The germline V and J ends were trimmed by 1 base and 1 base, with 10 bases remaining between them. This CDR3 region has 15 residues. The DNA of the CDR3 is TGTGCCAGCAGTTTAGGGGCAGGGTGGAACACTGAAGCTTTCTTT. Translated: CASSLGAGWNTEAFF.

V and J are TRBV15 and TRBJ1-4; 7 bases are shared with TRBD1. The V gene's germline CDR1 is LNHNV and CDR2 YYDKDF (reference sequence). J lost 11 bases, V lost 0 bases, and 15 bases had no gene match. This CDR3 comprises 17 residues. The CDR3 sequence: CATSRDKGQTKTWKLFF. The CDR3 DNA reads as TGTGCCACCAGCAGAGATAAGGGACAGACAAAGACGTGGAAACTGTTTTTT.

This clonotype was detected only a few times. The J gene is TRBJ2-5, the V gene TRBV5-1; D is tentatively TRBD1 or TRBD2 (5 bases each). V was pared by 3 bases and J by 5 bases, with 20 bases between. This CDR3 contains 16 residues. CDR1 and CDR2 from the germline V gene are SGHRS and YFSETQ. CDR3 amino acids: CASSSLGTQTSETQYF. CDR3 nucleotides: TGCGCCAGCAGCTCCCTAGGGACCCAAACATCTGAGACCCAGTACTTC.

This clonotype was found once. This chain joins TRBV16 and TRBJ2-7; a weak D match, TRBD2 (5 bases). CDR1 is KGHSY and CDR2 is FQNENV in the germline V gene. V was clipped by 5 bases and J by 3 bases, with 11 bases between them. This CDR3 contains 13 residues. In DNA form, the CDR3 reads TGTGCCAGCAGCTCCGGGGTGCTCTACGAGCAGTACTTC. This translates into CASSSGVLYEQYF.